Following are 25 T cell receptor beta chains from one sample sequenced in a study of T-cell reconstitution after alpha-beta-depleted transplantation in children. The authors prepared the TCRbeta library with unique molecular identifiers. TCRdb processed the PCR reads anew with MiXCR; each CDR3 protein has one entry. The sample lists fewer than 550,000 distinct CDR3 sequences, about 11% occurring once. The source material was PBMCs from the stem cell graft donor, sampled from the stem cell graft. The receptors originated from a human donor who donated a stem cell graft to a child with acute myeloid leukemia.

This clonotype was picked up a small number of times. The chain links TRBV9 to TRBJ2-3; 9 bases match TRBD1. The CDR3 sequence is 16 residues long. Germline CDR1 reads SGDLS; CDR2 reads YYNGEE. With 3 bases clipped from V and 4 bases from J, the junction kept 9 bases outside the gene matches. The CDR3 sequence: CASSASTGGSSDTQYF. CDR3 in DNA: TGTGCCAGCAGCGCCTCCACAGGGGGCTCGTCAGATACGCAGTATTTT.

In its sample, this clonotype was seen a few times. This chain uses TRBV6-1 with TRBJ2-7; 9 nucleotides agree with TRBD1. The germline gives CDR1 MNHNS, CDR2 SASEGT. With V trimmed by 6 bases and J by 4 bases, 7 bases remained unmatched. The CDR3 runs to 14 residues. The CDR3 nucleotides are TGTGCCAGCAGCGGCGGACAGGGGTGGTACGAGCAGTACTTC. Amino acids: CASSGGQGWYEQYF.

Many counts were recorded for this clonotype. The chain couples TRBV6-2 or TRBV6-3 to TRBJ2-1; the D gene is possibly TRBD2 (5 bases). Germline V gene sequence: CDR1 MNHEY, CDR2 SVGEGT. This CDR3 region has 14 residues. Trimming shortened V by 6 bases and J by 7 bases, and 16 bases separated the two germline ends. The CDR3 nucleotides read TGTGCCAGCAGAGAAAGCGGAGCTATTAATGAGCAGTTCTTC. Translation gives CASRESGAINEQFF.

In its sample, this clonotype was seen many times. The chain couples TRBV2 to TRBJ2-2; 9 nucleotides match TRBD1. The CDR3 is 15 amino acids. Germline lookup yields CDR1 SNHLY and CDR2 FYNNEI. V shed 4 bases, J shed 3 bases, and the junction held 3 bases outside the gene matches. CDR3 sequence: CASSGRTGDTGELFF. As DNA, the CDR3 is TGTGCCAGCAGTGGGCGGACAGGGGACACCGGGGAGCTGTTTTTT.

The chain is built from TRBV15 and TRBJ2-5; weak D call: TRBD2 (5 bases). The germline V gene encodes CDR1 LNHNV and CDR2 YYDKDF (reference sequence). This CDR3 comprises 14 residues. Trimming took 0 bases from V and 3 from J, leaving 8 bases between them. The chain's CDR3 is CATSRDIGEETQYF. In DNA form, the CDR3 reads TGTGCCACCAGCAGAGATATCGGGGAAGAGACCCAGTACTTC.

As concerns this clonotype: This may be a read error, as it is one base from a much larger clone. The chain recombines TRBV27 with TRBJ1-1; tentative D call: TRBD1 (6 bases). The CDR3 covers 13 residues. CDR1 and CDR2 from the germline V gene are MNHEY and SMNVEV (reference sequence). The CDR3 DNA reads TGTGCCAGCAGTCAGGGGTGGAGTACTGAACCTTTCTTT. It codes for CASSQGWSTEPFF.

This clonotype has more than one count but fewer than ten. J is TRBJ2-7 and V is TRBV12-3 or TRBV12-4; the D gene is possibly TRBD2 (5 bases). With 1 base removed from V and 0 bases from J, the gap between germline ends came to 10 bases. CDR3 length: 15 amino acids. The CDR3 here is CASSLGAGHSYEQYF. The CDR3 DNA follows: TGTGCCAGCAGTTTAGGGGCGGGCCACTCCTACGAGCAGTACTTC.

V gene TRBV7-8 combines with J gene TRBJ1-5; D not resolved. Trimming cost V 1 base and J 0 bases, with 10 bases left between them. This CDR3 spans 16 amino acids. The germline CDR1 and CDR2 sequences are SGHVS and FQNEAQ. CDR3 loop: CASSLGFGSSNQPQHF. Written as DNA, the CDR3 is TGTGCCAGCAGCTTAGGGTTCGGGTCTAGCAATCAGCCCCAGCATTTT.

This clonotype came up many times. The J gene is TRBJ1-5, the V gene TRBV29-1; 10 bases align to TRBD1. Germline V gene lookup returns CDR1 SQVTM and CDR2 ANQGSEA. V shed 6 bases and J 4 bases; nucleotides not matched to a gene: 3. The CDR3 totals 13 residues. CDR3 nucleotides: TGCAGCGTGGGACAGGGGAGTAATCAGCCCCAGCATTTT. It yields the protein CSVGQGSNQPQHF.

The sample holds a few counts of this clonotype. The chain links TRBV7-9 to TRBJ2-2; D ambiguous. The V end was cut by 5 bases, the J end by 6 bases, with 16 bases between. The CDR3 loop spans 15 amino acids. Germline assignment: CDR1 SEHNR and CDR2 FQNEAQ (reference sequence). The DNA for the CDR3 is TGTGCCAGCAGCACTCGGACCCAGTTCTCCGGGGAGCTGTTTTTT. It is translated as CASSTRTQFSGELFF.

J is TRBJ2-1 and V is TRBV29-1; possibly TRBD1 or TRBD2 for D (5 bases each). Germline V gene lookup returns CDR1 SQVTM and CDR2 ANQGSEA. The CDR3 is made up of 12 amino acids. Trimming pared 5 bases from V and 5 bases from J, leaving 10 bases between. This CDR3 is CSVPRGHNEQFF. CDR3 bases: TGCAGCGTTCCCCGGGGACACAATGAGCAGTTCTTC.

The gene calls are TRBV7-8 and TRBJ2-1, with D possibly being TRBD1 (6 bases). The CDR3 loop spans 12 amino acids. CDR1 and CDR2 (germline): SGHVS, FQNEAQ. Trimming cost V 4 bases and J 6 bases, with 7 bases left between them. CDR3 in DNA: TGTGCCAGCAGCTCACAGGGCAATGAGCAGTTCTTC. Encoded protein: CASSSQGNEQFF.

This clonotype was seen repeatedly, ten times or more. The genes are TRBV5-1 and TRBJ1-2; D gene ambiguous. Looked up from germline, CDR1 is SGHRS and CDR2 is YFSETQ. CDR3 size: 15 residues. V lost 0 bases and J lost 0, with 9 bases in between. CDR3 protein: CASSLDASTNYGYTF. CDR3 DNA sequence: TGCGCCAGCAGCTTGGATGCCTCGACTAACTATGGCTACACCTTC.

V is TRBV20-1 and J is TRBJ2-5; D might be TRBD1 (5 bases). Trimming shortened V by 0 bases and J by 6 bases, and 17 bases separated the two germline ends. This CDR3 contains 15 residues. CDR1 is DFQATT and CDR2 is SNEGSKA in the germline V gene (reference sequence). DNA for the CDR3: TGCAGTGCTAGAGACCTGGGGCAGACAATGCAGACCCAGTACTTC. Protein: CSARDLGQTMQTQYF.

This clonotype appeared a few times. The chain is built from TRBV20-1 and TRBJ2-7; 9 nucleotides match TRBD2. V shed 1 base, J shed 4 bases, and the junction held 11 bases outside the gene matches. The CDR3 length is 16 residues. CDR1 is DFQATT, CDR2 SNEGSKA, per germline (reference sequence). The CDR3 region has the DNA TGCAGTGCTAGAGTTAGCCTCGGGACTAGCAGTTACGAGCAGTACTTC. This codes for CSARVSLGTSSYEQYF.

This chain links TRBV5-6 with TRBJ2-2, with TRBD1 as a possible D gene (6 bases). The V and J ends lost 2 bases and 5 bases respectively, with 16 bases between them. Germline V lookup: CDR1 SGHDT, CDR2 YYEEEE. The CDR3 runs 16 residues. This chain's CDR3 is CASSFQGTTRTGELFF. CDR3 bases: TGTGCCAGCAGCTTCCAGGGGACGACTCGGACCGGGGAGCTGTTTTTT. The full variable domain, its missing parts supplied by reference TRBV5-6 and TRBJ2-2, is DAGVTQSPTHLIKTRGQQVTLRCSPKSGHDTVSWYQQALGQGPQFIFQYYEEEERQRGNFPDRFSGHQFPNYSSELNVNALLLGDSALYLCASSFQGTTRTGELFFGEGSRLTVL.

The chain recombines TRBV11-2 with TRBJ2-4; D call uncertain. Looked up from germline, CDR1 is SGHAT and CDR2 is FQNNGV. V was pared by 0 bases and J by 0 bases, with 6 bases between. The CDR3 runs to 15 residues. The CDR3 protein is CASSLDRLAKNIQYF. The CDR3 bases are TGTGCCAGCAGCTTAGATCGGCTAGCCAAAAACATTCAGTACTTC.

CDR3 loop: CASSIDRNTEAFF. For the CDR3, the DNA is TGTGCCAGTAGTATAGACAGGAACACTGAAGCTTTCTTT. This chain links TRBV19 with TRBJ1-1; no clear D. The germline gives CDR1 LNHDA, CDR2 SQIVND (reference sequence). Between the trimmed V and J ends, which lost 0 bases and 1 base, there was a span of 3 bases. The CDR3 totals 13 residues.

The sample holds many counts of this clonotype. The V and J genes are TRBV20-1 and TRBJ2-3; 9 bases map to TRBD1. V trimming: 6 bases; J trimming: 3 bases; junction bases outside the gene matches: 7. This CDR3 has 14 amino acids. Germline CDR1 is DFQATT and CDR2 is SNEGSKA (reference sequence). CDR3 nucleotide sequence: TGCAGTGCCCCCGGACAGGGGAAAACAGATACGCAGTATTTT. Amino acid sequence: CSAPGQGKTDTQYF.

V gene TRBV5-4 combines with J gene TRBJ2-5; the D gene is possibly TRBD1 (5 bases). CDR1 is SGHNT, CDR2 YYREEE, per germline (reference sequence). The CDR3 has 16 residues. Trimming shortened V by 2 bases and J by 3 bases, and 17 bases separated the two germline ends. The CDR3 DNA is TGTGCCAGCAGCTTAAGGGGCATCGGGCGCAAAGAGACCCAGTACTTC. Translation: CASSLRGIGRKETQYF.

The chain uses TRBV6-6 and TRBJ2-3, with D unclear. V was trimmed by 6 bases and J by 7 bases, leaving 14 bases between them. This CDR3 comprises 13 residues. Per germline, CDR1 MNHNY and CDR2 SVGAGI (reference sequence). The CDR3 nucleotides are TGTGCCAGCAGCCGTCGACACTCCAATACGCAGTATTTT. It codes for CASSRRHSNTQYF.

This rearrangement joins TRBV5-1 to TRBJ2-5; 12 bases map to TRBD1. CDR1 is SGHRS and CDR2 is YFSETQ in the germline V gene. Trimming removed 4 bases from V and 5 bases from J; junction bases left unmatched: 9. This CDR3 contains 16 residues. CDR3 DNA sequence: TGCGCCAGCAGCCGCGGGACAGGGGGCGGATATGAGACCCAGTACTTC. This codes for CASSRGTGGGYETQYF.

A few counts support this clonotype. V gene TRBV29-1 combines with J gene TRBJ2-7; D might be TRBD1 (6 bases). The CDR3 extends over 13 amino acids. V dropped 3 bases and J dropped 3 bases, with 12 bases sitting between them. CDR1 is SQVTM and CDR2 is ANQGSEA in the germline V gene. The CDR3 loop is CSVDLGHNYEQYF. The CDR3 DNA is TGCAGCGTTGATCTGGGACATAACTACGAGCAGTACTTC.

In its sample, this clonotype was seen a few times. This chain connects TRBV7-2 to TRBJ2-1; D may be TRBD2 (6 bases). V was trimmed by 5 bases and J by 3 bases, leaving 17 bases between them. The CDR3 extends over 16 amino acids. CDR1 and CDR2 (germline): SGHTA, FQGNSA. The CDR3 DNA reads TGTGCCAGCAGCCTGCTTGGGCGGGGAATCTACAATGAGCAGTTCTTC. Translation gives CASSLLGRGIYNEQFF.

Ten or more counts support this clonotype. The V gene is TRBV6-1, the J gene TRBJ2-2; TRBD2 matches at 8 bases. The CDR3 runs to 14 residues. Per germline, CDR1 MNHNS and CDR2 SASEGT. V shed 3 bases, J shed 5 bases, and the junction held 2 bases outside the gene matches. CDR3 in DNA: TGTGCCAGCAGTGACGGGAGGGAAACCGGGGAGCTGTTTTTT. It is translated as CASSDGRETGELFF.